This T cell receptor (beta chain) was identified during a study of radiotherapy plus CTLA-4 blockade in lung cancer. In the study overall: Among patients, more than 15% showed objective responses, and approximately 29% had disease control.

Germline CDR1 is SGHTA and CDR2 is FQGNSA. The CDR3 runs 15 residues. J lost 4 bases, V lost 0 bases, and 3 bases had no gene match. It was focal radiation plus CTLA-4 blockade with ipilimumab that patients with chemo-refractory metastatic non-small-cell lung cancer received. The study, taken as a whole, reports: After treatment with radiotherapy plus ipilimumab, TCR clones that came from the tumor expanded in blood. Interferon-beta and early blood T cell clone dynamics reportedly predicted response best.

Generated by immunoSEQ multiplex PCR, the TCRdb table keeps only in-frame clones and is missing some. This sample has some 50,000 clones, with around 80% found just once. As regards this clone: Its antigen is not known.

This material consisted of peripheral blood, taken from a patient treated with radiotherapy plus ipilimumab. This receptor was taken from a human donor with non-small cell lung cancer who had a partial response to radiotherapy plus ipilimumab. The V call is TRBV7-2, the J call TRBJ1-1; 9 bases fit TRBD1. The DNA for the CDR3 is TGTGCCAGCAGCTTAGCGAGACAGGGGGGCACTGAAGCTTTCTTT. Residues: CASSLARQGGTEAFF.